A selection of T cell receptor beta chains follows, all from one sample in a study of cytomegalovirus exposure and HLA in healthy donors. Sequenced by immunoSEQ multiplex PCR; TCRdb stores in-frame clones only, minus some. Of more than 95,000 clones in the sample, around 66% were seen once. Specimen: PBMCs. Receptor source: a woman aged 50 to 60 in good health and CMV-seronegative. Each CDR3 is given with its conserved first and last residue. A D gene is named only where the DNA matches it firmly. Clone size appears in some rows only: once, few, many, or a class for an expanded clone.

d_call | j_call | v_call | clone_size | cdr3_aa | cdr3_nt
. | TRBJ2-7 | TRBV20-1 | . | CSASLLSEQYF | TGCAGTGCCTCCCTACTTAGCGAGCAGTACTTC
. | TRBJ2-1 | TRBV7-6 | . | CASSSPTLPWEQFF | TGTGCCAGCAGCTCTCCGACTCTCCCTTGGGAGCAGTTCTTC
. | TRBJ1-4 | TRBV5-8 | few | CASSLRLGQLFF | TGTGCCAGCAGCTTGAGGTTGGGCCAACTGTTTTTT
TRBD1 | TRBJ1-2 | TRBV19 | few | CASSIRTGIGYTF | TGTGCCAGTAGTATCCGGACAGGAATCGGCTACACCTTC
TRBD2 | TRBJ2-7 | TRBV7-8 | . | CASSSDGLAGVEQYF | TGTGCCAGCAGCTCCGACGGACTAGCGGGGGTTGAGCAGTACTTC
TRBD2 | TRBJ2-5 | TRBV9 | . | CASRSGLAAQETQYF | TGTGCCAGCAGATCGGGACTAGCGGCCCAAGAGACCCAGTACTTC
. | TRBJ1-3 | TRBV5-4 | once | CASSSYGNTIYF | TGTGCCAGCAGCTCCTATGGAAACACCATATATTTT
TRBD2 | TRBJ2-7 | TRBV7-3 | . | CASSLGPASGRYEQYF | TGTGCCAGCAGTTTAGGGCCGGCTAGCGGGAGGTACGAGCAGTACTTC
. | TRBJ2-2 | TRBV6-1 | . | CASSFGTSNTGELFF | TGTGCCAGCAGTTTCGGGACATCGAACACCGGGGAGCTGTTTTTT
. | TRBJ2-1 | TRBV6-1 | . | CASSGHYNEQFF | TGTGCCAGCAGTGGTCATTACAATGAGCAGTTCTTC
TRBD2 | TRBJ2-2 | TRBV6-1 | . | CASSDKVWEGRTGELFF | TGTGCCAGCAGTGATAAGGTGTGGGAGGGCCGCACCGGGGAGCTGTTTTTT
. | TRBJ1-5 | TRBV6-1 | few | CASSERRVQPQHF | TGTGCCAGCAGTGAACGCAGGGTTCAGCCCCAGCATTTT
TRBD2 | TRBJ2-7 | TRBV9 | . | CASSVGEGLVYEQYF | TGTGCCAGCAGCGTAGGGGAGGGACTAGTCTACGAGCAGTACTTC
. | TRBJ2-2 | TRBV5-1 | . | CASSVQGGSNTGELFF | TGCGCCAGCAGCGTTCAAGGGGGATCAAACACCGGGGAGCTGTTTTTT
TRBD2 | TRBJ2-7 | TRBV11-2 | . | CASSLKPLTSGRYEQYF | TGTGCCAGCAGCTTAAAACCCCTGACTAGCGGGAGGTACGAGCAGTACTTC
TRBD1 | TRBJ1-2 | TRBV4-1 | medium-sized | CASSQDTGTGGAGGYTF | TGCGCCAGCAGCCAAGATACTGGGACAGGGGGCGCTGGGGGCTACACCTTC
TRBD2 | TRBJ2-1 | TRBV5-1 | . | CASVKTSGSWYEQFF | TGCGCCAGCGTAAAGACTAGCGGGTCTTGGTATGAGCAGTTCTTC
TRBD1 | TRBJ1-4 | TRBV15 | . | CATSRDRQGINEKLFF | TGTGCCACCAGCAGGGACAGACAGGGAATTAATGAAAAACTGTTTTTT
TRBD2 | TRBJ2-1 | TRBV19 | . | CASSNSGRGNEQFF | TGTGCCAGTAGTAATAGCGGGAGGGGGAATGAGCAGTTCTTC
. | TRBJ1-2 | TRBV6-5 | few | CASRPEGVVGYGYTF | TGTGCCAGCAGACCCGAGGGAGTGGTAGGCTATGGCTACACCTTC
. | TRBJ1-2 | TRBV5-6 | few | CASSFVTGASGYTF | TGTGCCAGCAGCTTCGTGACAGGAGCGAGTGGCTACACCTTC
. | TRBJ2-7 | TRBV7-2 | once | CASSLASGGGAGEQYF | TGTGCCAGCAGCTTAGCGAGTGGGGGGGGCGCAGGGGAGCAGTACTTC
TRBD2 | TRBJ2-7 | TRBV7-2 | once | CASSFVLAGTYEQYF | TGTGCCAGCAGCTTCGTACTAGCGGGGACCTACGAGCAGTACTTC
. | TRBJ1-1 | TRBV19 | . | CASSPKPQGNTEAFF | TGTGCCAGTAGCCCCAAGCCCCAGGGGAACACTGAAGCTTTCTTT
TRBD1 | TRBJ2-7 | TRBV5-4 | once | CASSLGGSTGSSYEQYF | TGTGCCAGCAGCTTGGGGGGGTCGACAGGGAGCTCCTACGAGCAGTACTTC
. | TRBJ1-2 | TRBV2 | . | CASSEDEGNYGYTF | TGTGCCAGCAGTGAGGATGAGGGTAACTATGGCTACACCTTC
TRBD1 | TRBJ2-5 | TRBV10-2 | . | CASRGQGSRGETQYF | TGCGCCAGCAGGGGACAGGGTTCTAGAGGGGAGACCCAGTACTTC
TRBD2 | TRBJ2-1 | TRBV7-2 | . | CASSSSQAGGGQFF | TGTGCCAGCAGCAGCAGTCAAGCGGGAGGTGGGCAGTTCTTC
TRBD2 | TRBJ2-1 | TRBV30 | . | CAWRPGQGLWLAGGTILNEQFF | TGTGCCTGGAGACCAGGACAGGGATTATGGCTAGCGGGGGGCACAATTTTGAATGAGCAGTTCTTC
TRBD1 | TRBJ1-2 | TRBV18 | . | CASSPARDRLEGYTF | TGTGCCAGCTCACCAGCCCGGGACAGGTTGGAAGGCTACACCTTC
TRBD1 | TRBJ1-5 | TRBV23-1 | . | CASSPRPLRDRVCGSNQPQHF | TGCGCCAGCAGTCCCAGGCCACTCCGGGACAGGGTTTGCGGTAGCAATCAGCCCCAGCATTTT
. | TRBJ2-7 | TRBV19 | . | CASSIGGSGTYEQYF | TGTGCCAGTAGTATAGGAGGGAGTGGGACTTACGAGCAGTACTTC
TRBD2 | TRBJ2-7 | TRBV6-5 | . | CASSWTSGGSYEQYF | TGTGCCAGCAGTTGGACTAGCGGGGGTTCCTACGAGCAGTACTTC
TRBD2 | TRBJ2-2 | TRBV5-1 | . | CASSPDGGAGELFF | TGCGCCAGCAGCCCAGACGGGGGGGCCGGGGAGCTGTTTTTT
TRBD2 | TRBJ2-3 | TRBV5-1 | . | CASRTIAGGPDTQYF | TGCGCCAGCAGAACGATAGCGGGCGGACCCGATACGCAGTATTTT
. | TRBJ1-1 | TRBV7-8 | . | CASSLVRTATEAFF | TGTGCCAGCAGCTTGGTCAGGACAGCAACTGAAGCTTTCTTT
. | TRBJ1-2 | TRBV9 | . | CASSVGAASNYGYTF | TGTGCCAGCAGCGTAGGGGCAGCCAGTAACTATGGCTACACCTTC